The rows below give T cell receptor beta chains drawn from one sample of a study of blood T cells in healthy people across ages. TCRdb ran MiXCR on the 5' RACE reads and lists one entry per CDR3 protein. The profile shows 1.5 million to 2 million distinct CDR3 sequences, about 49% of them singletons. Sequencing was carried out using blood. The receptor set was obtained from a woman between 40 and 50 years old in good health. The CDR3 runs from the conserved cysteine through the conserved F or W. The D gene is left open where the match is weak. Clone sizes are given selectively: once, few, many, or a class where the clone is expanded.

>TRBV18|-|14|TRBJ2-1|-
TGTGCCAGCTCTACCACGGGGTTATTGAATGAGCAGTTCTTC
CASSTTGLLNEQFF
>TRBV6-1|-|19|TRBJ1-6|-
TGTGCCAGCAGAGACGACAGGCCAAGGGGTAGCTCCTATAATTCACCCCTCCACTTT
CASRDDRPRGSSYNSPLHF
>TRBV29-1|-|12|TRBJ1-5|-
TGCAGCGTAGCCTATAGCAATCAGCCCCAGCATTTT
CSVAYSNQPQHF
>TRBV2|-|15|TRBJ2-1|-
TGTGCCAGCAGCATGATAGCTTTAGCCTACAATGAGCAGTTCTTC
CASSMIALAYNEQFF
>TRBV15|few|15|TRBJ2-4|-
TGTGCCACCACCAAAAGGAGTTTGGCCAAAAACATTCAGTACTTC
CATTKRSLAKNIQYF
>TRBV29-1|once|15|TRBJ1-4|-
TGCAGCGTTGAAGATCCTACAATGGCTAATGAAAAACTGTTTTTT
CSVEDPTMANEKLFF
>TRBV12-3/TRBV12-4|-|18|TRBJ2-6|TRBD1
TGTGCCAGCAGCCCCATTGGGACAGGGGTAACTGGGGCCAACGTCCTGACTTTC
CASSPIGTGVTGANVLTF
>TRBV28|-|15|TRBJ1-6|TRBD1
TGTGCCAGCAGTGTCCGACAGGGTCGGAATTCACCCCTCCACTTT
CASSVRQGRNSPLHF
>TRBV12-3/TRBV12-4|-|14|TRBJ2-5|TRBD1
TGTGCCAGCAGCGCGGACAGGGCCCTCGGGACCCAGTACTTC
CASSADRALGTQYF
>TRBV12-3/TRBV12-4|-|18|TRBJ2-3|TRBD1
TGTGCCAGCGAGGGGGCTAACCTCCGAAGATCTAGCACAGATACGCAGTATTTT
CASEGANLRRSSTDTQYF
>TRBV24-1|-|13|TRBJ1-2|TRBD1
TGTGCCACCAGTGATGCGACAGGGTATGGCTACACCTTC
CATSDATGYGYTF
>TRBV5-1|-|18|TRBJ2-1|TRBD1
TGCGCCAGCAGCTTGGTGGCGGACAGGGGGTTCTCCTACAATGAGCAGTTCTTC
CASSLVADRGFSYNEQFF
>TRBV7-2|-|18|TRBJ2-2|TRBD1
TGTGCCAGCAGCTTCGTGGCCAGGACAGGGGGAATAACCGGGGAGCTGTTTTTT
CASSFVARTGGITGELFF
>TRBV20-1|few|15|TRBJ2-7|TRBD2
TGCAGTGCTAGTTTGTTAGCGGGGGAGGTAGACGAGCAGTACTTC
CSASLLAGEVDEQYF
>TRBV20-1|few|15|TRBJ1-2|TRBD1
TGCAGTGCTAGAGACCGGACAGGGGGCAACTATGGCTACACCTTC
CSARDRTGGNYGYTF
>TRBV6-5|-|15|TRBJ2-1|-
TGTGCCAGCAGTCCCCGACAGGTTTCTCACAATGAGCAGTTCTTC
CASSPRQVSHNEQFF
>TRBV2|few|17|TRBJ1-2|TRBD1
TGTGCCAGCAGCGCCCATCGCACAGGGGCCGTAAACTATGGCTACACCTTC
CASSAHRTGAVNYGYTF
>TRBV4-2|-|17|TRBJ2-3|TRBD2
TGTACCAGCAGCCGAGCCGGGACTAGCGGGGGCCCCACTACGCAGTATTTT
CTSSRAGTSGGPTTQYF
>TRBV7-2|-|17|TRBJ2-1|TRBD1
TGTGCCAGCAGCCACTGGTGGGACAGGGGGCGAGGGAATGAGCAGTTCTTC
CASSHWWDRGRGNEQFF
>TRBV28|few|14|TRBJ1-6|-
TGTGCCAGCAGTTTAAAGAGGGGGGGTTCACCCCTCCACTTT
CASSLKRGGSPLHF
>TRBV4-3|-|14|TRBJ1-2|-
TGCGCCAGCAGCCAAGATTCAGGCTTTCCAGGCTACACCTTC
CASSQDSGFPGYTF
>TRBV4-2|few|17|TRBJ2-3|-
TGTGCCAGCAGCCAAGTTAACGCGGGGAACCTTCCAGATACGCAGTATTTT
CASSQVNAGNLPDTQYF
>TRBV27|-|16|TRBJ2-7|TRBD1
TGTGCCTCCACTTCAGGGACAGGGAGGGAATCCTACGAGCAGTACTTC
CASTSGTGRESYEQYF
>TRBV5-1|-|15|TRBJ2-1|TRBD2
TGCGCCAGCAGATATAGCGGGGGGGCCGGCAGTAAGCAGTTCTTC
CASRYSGGAGSKQFF
>TRBV4-3|-|16|TRBJ2-3|TRBD2
TGCGCCAGCAGCCTCGGGACTAGCGGGGCCTCAGATACGCAGTATTTT
CASSLGTSGASDTQYF
>TRBV29-1|once|13|TRBJ2-7|TRBD2
TGCAGCGCCCAGGGAGCGGGGAACAATGAGCAGTACTTC
CSAQGAGNNEQYF
>TRBV3-1|few|13|TRBJ2-7|-
TGTGCCAGCAGCCAACAAAAAACCTACGAGCAGTACTTC
CASSQQKTYEQYF
>TRBV4-3|-|16|TRBJ2-1|TRBD2
TGCGCCAGCAGCCAAGATTGGTCGCTAGCGGATCTCGGCCAGTTCTTC
CASSQDWSLADLGQFF
>TRBV15|-|14|TRBJ1-2|TRBD1
TGTGCCACCAGTTCGCAGGACAGGGGTTATGGCTACACCTTC
CATSSQDRGYGYTF
>TRBV7-2|few|14|TRBJ1-6|TRBD1
TGTGCCAGCAGCATTGGACAGGGGTCTTCACCCCTCCACTTT
CASSIGQGSSPLHF
>TRBV29-1|-|13|TRBJ2-5|-
TGCAGCGTTGATGCGGGCAAGGGAGAGACCCAGTACTTC
CSVDAGKGETQYF
>TRBV18|few|14|TRBJ1-2|-
TGTGCCAGCTCACCCCAGGAACTCGACTATGGCTACACCTTC
CASSPQELDYGYTF
>TRBV29-1|-|13|TRBJ2-7|-
TGCAGCGTTGAATGGGCAGGTCGGGACGAGCAGTACTTC
CSVEWAGRDEQYF
>TRBV6-2/TRBV6-3|-|15|TRBJ2-6|-
TGTGCCAGCACCTTCCCCATTTCTGGGGCCAACGTCCTGACTTTC
CASTFPISGANVLTF
>TRBV20-1|-|18|TRBJ2-3|-
TGCAGTGCTAGAGATTCCCGGGGGCGGAACGTAAATCCAGATACGCAGTATTTT
CSARDSRGRNVNPDTQYF